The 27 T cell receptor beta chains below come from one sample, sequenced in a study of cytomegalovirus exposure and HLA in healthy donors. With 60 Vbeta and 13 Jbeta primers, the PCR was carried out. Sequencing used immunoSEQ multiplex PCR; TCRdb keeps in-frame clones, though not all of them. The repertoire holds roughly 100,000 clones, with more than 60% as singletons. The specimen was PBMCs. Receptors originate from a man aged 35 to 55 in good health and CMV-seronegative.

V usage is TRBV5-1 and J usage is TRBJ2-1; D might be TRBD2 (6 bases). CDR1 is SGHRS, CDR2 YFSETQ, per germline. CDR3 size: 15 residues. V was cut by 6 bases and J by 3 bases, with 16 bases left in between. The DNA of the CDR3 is TGCGCCAGCACCAACGGAGGGGTCGGCTACAATGAGCAGTTCTTC. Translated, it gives CASTNGGVGYNEQFF.

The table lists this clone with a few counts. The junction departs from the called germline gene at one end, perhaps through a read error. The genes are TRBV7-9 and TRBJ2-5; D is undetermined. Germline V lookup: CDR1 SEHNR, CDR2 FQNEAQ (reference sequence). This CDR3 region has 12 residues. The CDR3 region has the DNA TGTTCCAGCAGCTCAGAGAGGGAGACCCAGTACTTC. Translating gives CSSSSERETQYF.

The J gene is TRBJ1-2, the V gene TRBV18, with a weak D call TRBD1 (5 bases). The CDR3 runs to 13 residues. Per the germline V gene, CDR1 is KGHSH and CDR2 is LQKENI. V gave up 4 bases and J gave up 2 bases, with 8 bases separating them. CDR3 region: CASSQTGNYGYTF. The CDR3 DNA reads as TGTGCCAGCTCACAAACAGGAAACTATGGCTACACCTTC.

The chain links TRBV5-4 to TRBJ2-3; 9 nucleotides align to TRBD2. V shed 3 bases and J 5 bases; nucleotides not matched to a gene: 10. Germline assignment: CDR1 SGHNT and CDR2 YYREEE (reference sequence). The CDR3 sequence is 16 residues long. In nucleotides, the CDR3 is TGTGCCAGCAGCTCACACCGGGGACTAGCTCGAGATACGCAGTATTTT. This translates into CASSSHRGLARDTQYF. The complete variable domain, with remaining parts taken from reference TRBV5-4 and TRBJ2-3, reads ETGVTQSPTHLIKTRGQQVTLRCSSQSGHNTVSWYQQALGQGPQFIFQYYREEENGRGNFPPRFSGLQFPNYSSELNVNALELDDSALYLCASSSHRGLARDTQYFGPGTRLTVL.

CDR3 nucleotide sequence: TGTGCCAGCAGCGTCTCGGGACAAAAAAACGCTGAAGCTTTCTTT. Translating it yields CASSVSGQKNAEAFF. The chain uses TRBV9 and TRBJ1-1; possible D gene TRBD1, 6 bases. Germline CDR1 SGDLS, CDR2 YYNGEE. The length of the CDR3 is 15 residues. Trimming removed 2 bases at V and 6 bases at J, with 17 bases between.

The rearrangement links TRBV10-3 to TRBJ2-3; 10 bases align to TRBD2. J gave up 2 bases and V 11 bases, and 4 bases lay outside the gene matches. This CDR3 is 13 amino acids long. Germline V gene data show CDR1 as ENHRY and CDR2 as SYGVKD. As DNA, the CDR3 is TGTGCCGTTAGCGGGGGGTCCACAGATACGCAGTATTTT. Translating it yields CAVSGGSTDTQYF.

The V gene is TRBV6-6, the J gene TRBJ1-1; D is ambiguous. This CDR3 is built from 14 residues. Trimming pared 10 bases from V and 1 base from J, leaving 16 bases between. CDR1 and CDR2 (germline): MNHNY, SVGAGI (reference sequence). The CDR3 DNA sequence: TGTGCCACTTACCCGTCGCGGGCGAACACTGAAGCTTTCTTT. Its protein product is CATYPSRANTEAFF.

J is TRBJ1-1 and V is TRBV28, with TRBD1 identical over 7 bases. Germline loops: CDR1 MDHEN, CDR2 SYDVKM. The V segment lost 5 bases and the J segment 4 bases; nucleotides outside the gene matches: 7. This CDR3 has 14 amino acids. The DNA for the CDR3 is TGTGCCAGCAGTCTCCAGGGGGGCTCCACTGAAGCTTTCTTT. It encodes CASSLQGGSTEAFF.

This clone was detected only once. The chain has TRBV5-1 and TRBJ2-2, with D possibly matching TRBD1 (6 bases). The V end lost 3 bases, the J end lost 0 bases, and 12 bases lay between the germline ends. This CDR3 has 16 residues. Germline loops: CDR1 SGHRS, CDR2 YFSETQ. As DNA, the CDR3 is TGCGCCAGCAGCTCCGGACAGATCGCGAACACCGGGGAGCTGTTTTTT. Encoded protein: CASSSGQIANTGELFF.

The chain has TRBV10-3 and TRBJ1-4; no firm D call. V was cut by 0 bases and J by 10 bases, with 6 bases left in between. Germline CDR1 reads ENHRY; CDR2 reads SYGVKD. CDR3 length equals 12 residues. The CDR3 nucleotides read TGTGCCATCAGTGAGTCGAGGAGAAAACTGTTTTTT. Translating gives CAISESRRKLFF.

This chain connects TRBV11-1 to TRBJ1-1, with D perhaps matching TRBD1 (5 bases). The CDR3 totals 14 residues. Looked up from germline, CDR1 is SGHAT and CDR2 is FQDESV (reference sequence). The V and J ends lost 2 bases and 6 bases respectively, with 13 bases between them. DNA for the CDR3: TGTGCCAGCAGCTTAACCGGGACTGCGGCTGAAGCTTTCTTT. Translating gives CASSLTGTAAEAFF.

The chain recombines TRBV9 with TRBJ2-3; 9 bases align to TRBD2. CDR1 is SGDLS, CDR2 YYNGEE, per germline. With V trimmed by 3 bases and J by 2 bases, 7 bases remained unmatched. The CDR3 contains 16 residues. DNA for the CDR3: TGTGCCAGCAGCGAAACGATAGCGGGGGACACAGATACGCAGTATTTT. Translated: CASSETIAGDTDTQYF.

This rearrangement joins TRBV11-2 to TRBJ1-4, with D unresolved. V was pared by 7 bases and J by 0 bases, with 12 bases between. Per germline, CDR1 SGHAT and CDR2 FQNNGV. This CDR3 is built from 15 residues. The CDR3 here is CASTTSRATNEKLFF. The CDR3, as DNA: TGTGCCAGCACCACTTCTCGGGCAACTAATGAAAAACTGTTTTTT. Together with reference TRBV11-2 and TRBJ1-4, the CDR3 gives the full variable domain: EAGVAQSPRYKIIEKRQSVAFWCNPISGHATLYWYQQILGQGPKLLIQFQNNGVVDDSQLPKDRFSAERLKGVDSTLKIQPAKLEDSAVYLCASTTSRATNEKLFFGSGTQLSVL.

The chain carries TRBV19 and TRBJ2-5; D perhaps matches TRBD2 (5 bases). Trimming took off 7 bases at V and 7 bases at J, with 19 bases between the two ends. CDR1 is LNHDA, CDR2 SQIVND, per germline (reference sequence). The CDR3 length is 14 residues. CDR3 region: CASNRDYLNTTQYF. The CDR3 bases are TGTGCCAGTAACAGAGACTACCTCAATACGACCCAGTACTTC. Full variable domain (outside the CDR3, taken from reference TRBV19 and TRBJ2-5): DGGITQSPKYLFRKEGQNVTLSCEQNLNHDAMYWYRQDPGQGLRLIYYSQIVNDFQKGDIAEGYSVSREKKESFPLTVTSAQKNPTAFYLCASNRDYLNTTQYFGPGTRLLVL.

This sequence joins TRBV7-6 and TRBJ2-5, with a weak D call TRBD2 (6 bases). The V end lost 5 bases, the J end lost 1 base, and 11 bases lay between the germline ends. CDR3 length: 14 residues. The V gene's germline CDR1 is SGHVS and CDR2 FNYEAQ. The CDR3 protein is CASSRAGSQETQYF. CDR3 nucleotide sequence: TGTGCCAGCAGCCGGGCGGGATCCCAAGAGACCCAGTACTTC.

CDR3 protein: CASSPISGGASDTQYF. The CDR3 region has the DNA TGTGCCAGCAGCCCTATTAGCGGGGGGGCCTCAGATACGCAGTATTTT. The chain carries TRBV4-2 and TRBJ2-3, with 11 bases aligning to TRBD2. V lost 4 bases and J lost 4; bases outside the gene matches: 7. The CDR3 is 16 amino acids. Germline V lookup: CDR1 LGHNA, CDR2 YNFKEQ.

Here the CDR3 DNA reads TGTGCCAGCAGCGCAAGTACTAGCGGGGGGGCGTTCGATACGCAGTATTTT. This gives the protein CASSASTSGGAFDTQYF. V usage is TRBV9 and J usage is TRBJ2-3, with 13 bases fitting TRBD2. From germline, CDR1 is SGDLS and CDR2 YYNGEE. V lost 3 bases and J lost 6; bases outside the gene matches: 10. The CDR3 spans 17 residues.

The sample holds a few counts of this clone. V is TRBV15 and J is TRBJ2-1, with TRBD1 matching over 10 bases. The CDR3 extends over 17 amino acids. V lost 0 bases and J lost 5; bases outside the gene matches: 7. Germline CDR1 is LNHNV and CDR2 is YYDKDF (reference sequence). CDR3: CATSRESGTGANNEQFF. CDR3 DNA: TGTGCCACCAGCAGAGAGTCCGGGACAGGGGCGAACAATGAGCAGTTCTTC.

CDR3 loop: CASNPGLAGGNEQFF. CDR3 in DNA: TGTGCCAGCAACCCTGGGCTAGCGGGGGGCAATGAGCAGTTCTTC. The chain links TRBV11-1 to TRBJ2-1, with 11 bases lining up with TRBD2. CDR1 and CDR2 (germline): SGHAT, FQDESV (reference sequence). The CDR3 extends over 15 amino acids. With 7 bases clipped from V and 6 bases from J, the junction kept 8 bases outside the gene matches.

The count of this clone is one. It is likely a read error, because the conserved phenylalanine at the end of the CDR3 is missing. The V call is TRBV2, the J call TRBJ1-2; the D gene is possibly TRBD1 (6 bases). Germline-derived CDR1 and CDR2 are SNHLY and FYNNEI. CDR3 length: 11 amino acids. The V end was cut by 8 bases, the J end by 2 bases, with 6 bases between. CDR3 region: CASGQNYGYTL. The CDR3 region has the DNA TGTGCCAGCGGACAGAACTATGGCTACACCCTT.

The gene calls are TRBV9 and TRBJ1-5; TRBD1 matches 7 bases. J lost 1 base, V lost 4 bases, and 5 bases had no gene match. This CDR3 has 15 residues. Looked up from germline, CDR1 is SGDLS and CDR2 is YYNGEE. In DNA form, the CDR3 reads TGTGCCAGCAGCCCCCAGACAGGGAGCAATCAGCCCCAGCATTTT. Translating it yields CASSPQTGSNQPQHF. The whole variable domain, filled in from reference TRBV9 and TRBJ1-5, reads DSGVTQTPKHLITATGQRVTLRCSPRSGDLSVYWYQQSLDQGLQFLIQYYNGEERAKGNILERFSAQQFPDLHSELNLSSLELGDSALYFCASSPQTGSNQPQHFGDGTRLSIL.

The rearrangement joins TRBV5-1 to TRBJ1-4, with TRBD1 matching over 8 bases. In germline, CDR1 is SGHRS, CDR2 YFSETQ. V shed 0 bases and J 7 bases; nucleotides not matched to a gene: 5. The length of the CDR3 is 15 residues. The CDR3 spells CASSLGDRGSEKLFF. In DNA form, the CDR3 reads TGCGCCAGCAGCTTGGGTGACAGGGGAAGTGAAAAACTGTTTTTT.

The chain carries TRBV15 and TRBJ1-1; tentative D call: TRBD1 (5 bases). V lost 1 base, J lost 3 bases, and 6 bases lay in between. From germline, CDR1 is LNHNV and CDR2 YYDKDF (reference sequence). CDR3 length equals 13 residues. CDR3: CATSRGQYTEAFF. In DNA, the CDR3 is TGTGCCACCAGCAGAGGACAGTACACTGAAGCTTTCTTT.

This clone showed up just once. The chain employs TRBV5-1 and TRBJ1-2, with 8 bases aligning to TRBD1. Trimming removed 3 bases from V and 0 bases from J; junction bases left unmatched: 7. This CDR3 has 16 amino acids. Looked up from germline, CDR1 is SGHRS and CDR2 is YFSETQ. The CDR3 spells CASSYPATGANYGYTF. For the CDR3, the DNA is TGCGCCAGCAGCTATCCGGCGACAGGGGCTAACTATGGCTACACCTTC.

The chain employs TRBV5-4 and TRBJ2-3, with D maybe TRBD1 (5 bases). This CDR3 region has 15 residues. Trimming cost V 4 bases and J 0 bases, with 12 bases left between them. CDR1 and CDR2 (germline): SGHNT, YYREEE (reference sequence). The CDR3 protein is CASSQGVGSTDTQYF. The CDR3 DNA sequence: TGTGCCAGCAGCCAAGGGGTTGGTAGCACAGATACGCAGTATTTT.

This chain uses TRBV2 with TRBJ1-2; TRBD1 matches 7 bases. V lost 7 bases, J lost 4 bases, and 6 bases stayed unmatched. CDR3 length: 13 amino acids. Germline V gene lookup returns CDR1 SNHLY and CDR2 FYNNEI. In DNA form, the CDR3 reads TGTGCCAGCACCAGAGACAGGGCCTATGGCTACACCTTC. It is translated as CASTRDRAYGYTF.

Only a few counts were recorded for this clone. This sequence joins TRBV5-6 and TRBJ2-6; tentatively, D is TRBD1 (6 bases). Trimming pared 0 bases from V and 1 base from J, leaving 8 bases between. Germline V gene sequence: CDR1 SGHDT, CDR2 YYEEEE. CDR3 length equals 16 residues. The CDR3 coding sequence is TGTGCCAGCAGCTTGGCGGGACAATCTGGGGCCAACGTCCTGACTTTC. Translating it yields CASSLAGQSGANVLTF.